These T cell receptor beta chains were read from a single sample in a study of blood T cell repertoires in COVID-19. Clones were sequenced by immunoSEQ multiplex PCR, and TCRdb holds only the in-frame ones, with some missing. The data hold about 230,000 clones, with about 85% observed a single time. The specimen sequenced was PBMCs or T cells enriched from blood (not recorded which). All receptors derive from a man younger than 45 who had recovered from COVID-19. Both conserved end residues are part of each CDR3. The D gene is left open where the match is weak.

TRBD1	15	TRBV4-2	TRBJ1-6	TGTGCCAGCAGCCATAGACAGGGAGTGAATTCACCCCTCCACTTT	CASSHRQGVNSPLHF
NA	14	TRBV19	TRBJ1-1	TGTGCCAGTAGTATTGGGGTAGCGGTCACTGAAGCTTTCTTT	CASSIGVAVTEAFF
TRBD1	16	TRBV10-1	TRBJ2-7	TGCGCCAGCAGTGATCTGGGACAGGGATCCTTTTACGAGCAGTACTTC	CASSDLGQGSFYEQYF
TRBD2	15	TRBV28	TRBJ2-1	TGTGCCAGCAGTTTATGGGCTAGCGGCTACAATGAGCAGTTCTTC	CASSLWASGYNEQFF
NA	12	TRBV19	TRBJ2-2	TGTGCCAGTACTCAGTACACCGGGGAGCTGTTTTTT	CASTQYTGELFF
NA	13	TRBV7-7	TRBJ2-7	TGTGCTAGCAGCTTAGCACGGTTCGGCGAGCAGTACTTC	CASSLARFGEQYF
NA	13	TRBV18	TRBJ1-1	TGTGCCAGCTCACTCTCCGTGAGGCAGGGGTGGTTCTTT	CASSLSVRQGWFF
TRBD1	17	TRBV2	TRBJ2-4	TGTGCCAGCAGTGAAATAGGGACAGGGGGACATATGGGCATTCAGTACTTC	CASSEIGTGGHMGIQYF
NA	11	TRBV5-5	TRBJ2-7	TGTGCCAGCAGCTCGGCGGTAGAGCAGTACTTC	CASSSAVEQYF
NA	15	TRBV10-2	TRBJ2-3	TGCGCCAGCAGTGAGTGGGGAAAGGACATCGATACGCAGTATTTT	CASSEWGKDIDTQYF
NA	16	TRBV6-2/TRBV6-3	TRBJ1-1	TGTGCCAGCAGCCGCTCACTTGGAGTGGTGAACACTGAAGCTTTCTTT	CASSRSLGVVNTEAFF
NA	17	TRBV7-9	TRBJ1-4	TGTGCCAGCAGCTTAGGACCACTACAGGGAAGGCTCGAAAAACTGTTTTTT	CASSLGPLQGRLEKLFF
NA	14	TRBV18	TRBJ2-7	TGTGCCAGCTCACCAGGTCCAGGAATCTACGAGCAGTACTTC	CASSPGPGIYEQYF
TRBD1	13	TRBV3-1/TRBV3-2	TRBJ2-7	TGTGCCAGCAGTCGGGACAGCTCCTACGAGCAGTACTTC	CASSRDSSYEQYF
TRBD1	15	TRBV9	TRBJ2-5	TGTGCCAGCAGCGTAAGACAGGGGGCAGGAGAGACCCAGTACTTC	CASSVRQGAGETQYF
NA	12	TRBV12-3/TRBV12-4	TRBJ2-2	TGTGCCAGCAGGCGGACAGCCGGGGAGCTGTTTTTT	CASRRTAGELFF